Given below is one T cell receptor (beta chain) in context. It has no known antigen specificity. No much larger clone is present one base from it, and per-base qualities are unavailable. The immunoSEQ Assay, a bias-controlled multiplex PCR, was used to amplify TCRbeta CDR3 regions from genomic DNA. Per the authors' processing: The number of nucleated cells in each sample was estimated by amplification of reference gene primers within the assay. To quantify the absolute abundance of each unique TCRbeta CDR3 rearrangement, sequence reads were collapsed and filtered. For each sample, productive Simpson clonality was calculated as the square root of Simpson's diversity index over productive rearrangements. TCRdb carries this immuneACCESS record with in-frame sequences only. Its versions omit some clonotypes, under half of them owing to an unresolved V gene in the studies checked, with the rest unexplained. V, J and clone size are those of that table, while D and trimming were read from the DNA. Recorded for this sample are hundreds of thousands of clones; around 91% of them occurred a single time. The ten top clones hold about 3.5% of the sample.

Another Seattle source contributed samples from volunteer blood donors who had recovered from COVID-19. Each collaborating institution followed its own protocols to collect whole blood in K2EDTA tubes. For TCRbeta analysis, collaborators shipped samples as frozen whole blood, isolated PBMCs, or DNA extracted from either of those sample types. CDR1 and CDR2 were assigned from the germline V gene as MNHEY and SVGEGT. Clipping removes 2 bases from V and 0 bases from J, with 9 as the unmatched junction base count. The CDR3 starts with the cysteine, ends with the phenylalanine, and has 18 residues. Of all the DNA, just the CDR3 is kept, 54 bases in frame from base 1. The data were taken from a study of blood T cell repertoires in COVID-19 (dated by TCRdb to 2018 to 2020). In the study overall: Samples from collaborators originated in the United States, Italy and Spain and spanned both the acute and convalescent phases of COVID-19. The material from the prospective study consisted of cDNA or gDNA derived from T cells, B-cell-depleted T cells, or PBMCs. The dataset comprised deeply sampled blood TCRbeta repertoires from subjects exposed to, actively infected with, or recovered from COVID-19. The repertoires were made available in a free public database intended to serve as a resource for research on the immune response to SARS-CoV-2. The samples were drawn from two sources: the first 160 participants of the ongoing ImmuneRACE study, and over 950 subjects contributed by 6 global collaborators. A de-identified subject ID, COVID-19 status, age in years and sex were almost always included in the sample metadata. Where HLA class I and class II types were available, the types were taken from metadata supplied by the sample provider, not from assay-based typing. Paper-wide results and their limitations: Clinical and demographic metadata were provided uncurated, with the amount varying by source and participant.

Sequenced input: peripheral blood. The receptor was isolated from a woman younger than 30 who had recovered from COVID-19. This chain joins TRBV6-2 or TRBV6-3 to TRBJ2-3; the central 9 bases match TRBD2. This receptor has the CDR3 CASSYPLASGMSTDTQYF. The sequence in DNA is TGTGCCAGCAGTTACCCCCTGGCTAGCGGGATGAGCACAGATACGCAGTATTTT.